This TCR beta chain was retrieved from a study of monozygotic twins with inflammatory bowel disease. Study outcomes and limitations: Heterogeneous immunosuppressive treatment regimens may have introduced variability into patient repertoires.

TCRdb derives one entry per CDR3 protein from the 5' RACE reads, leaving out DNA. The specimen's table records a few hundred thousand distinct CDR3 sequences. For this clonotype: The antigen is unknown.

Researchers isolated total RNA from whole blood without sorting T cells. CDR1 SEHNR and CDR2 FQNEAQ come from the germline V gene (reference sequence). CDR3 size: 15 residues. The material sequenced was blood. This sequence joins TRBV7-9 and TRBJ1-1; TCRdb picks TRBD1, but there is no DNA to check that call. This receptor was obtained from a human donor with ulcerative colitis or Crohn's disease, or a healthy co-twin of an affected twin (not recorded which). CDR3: CASSLVAGGDTEAFF.